The TCR beta chain under discussion was sequenced for a study of T cell responses to AZD1222 COVID-19 vaccine. At the level of the study: Second doses were pooled across both intervals (about 4 or about 12 weeks). The study's findings and limits: Regions left unmutated in variants are reportedly the target of nearly half of spike-specific TCRs. The sample set comprised mostly white British donors with more females, and clonal diversity was possibly underestimated. Baseline serology detected seropositivity in only 5 or 6 AZD1222 recipients.

The CDR3 extends over 15 amino acids. V shed 0 bases and J 4 bases; nucleotides not matched to a gene: 5. Germline V lookup: CDR1 SEHNR, CDR2 FQNEAQ (reference sequence). With respect to this clone: Its antigen remains unidentified.

Some clones are missing from TCRdb's copy, which holds only in-frame ones; the method was immunoSEQ multiplex PCR. The data contain 140,000 to 150,000 clones, 75% to 90% of them singletons. The chain joins TRBV7-9 to TRBJ2-7, with 8 positions matching TRBD1. The source of this sequence is an adult in good health. Here the sequenced sample was peripheral blood, taken on day 0 of AZD1222 vaccination. CDR3 protein: CASSLARDRGYEQYF. In DNA form, the CDR3 reads TGTGCCAGCAGCTTAGCGCGAGACAGGGGTTACGAGCAGTACTTC.